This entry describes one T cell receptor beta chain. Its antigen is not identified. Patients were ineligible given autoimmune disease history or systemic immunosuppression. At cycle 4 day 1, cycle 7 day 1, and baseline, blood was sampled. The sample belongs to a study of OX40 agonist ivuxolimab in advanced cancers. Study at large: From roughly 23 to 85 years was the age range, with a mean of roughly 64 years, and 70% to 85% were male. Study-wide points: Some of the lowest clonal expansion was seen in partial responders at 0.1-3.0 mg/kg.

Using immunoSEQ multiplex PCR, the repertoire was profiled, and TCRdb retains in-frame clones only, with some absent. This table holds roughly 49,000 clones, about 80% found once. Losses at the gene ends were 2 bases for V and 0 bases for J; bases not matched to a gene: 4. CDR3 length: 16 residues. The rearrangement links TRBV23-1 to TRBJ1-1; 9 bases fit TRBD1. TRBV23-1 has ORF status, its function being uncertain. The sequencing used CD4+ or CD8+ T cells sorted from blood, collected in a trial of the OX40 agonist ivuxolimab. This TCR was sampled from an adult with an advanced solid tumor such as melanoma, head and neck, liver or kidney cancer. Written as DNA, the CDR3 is TGCGCCAGCAGTCAAGACAGGGGGAACATGAACACTGAAGCTTTCTTT. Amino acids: CASSQDRGNMNTEAFF.